Each of the 31 T cell receptor beta chains below was sequenced from the same sample in a study of blood T cell repertoires in COVID-19. Sequenced by immunoSEQ multiplex PCR; TCRdb stores in-frame clones only, minus some. Of about 100,000 clones listed, about 87% are singletons. The source material was peripheral blood. The receptors here all came from a woman aged 25-40 years with acute or convalescent COVID-19.

The CDR3 DNA reads TGTGCCAGCTCAGGGGGACAGATCCACACCGGGGAGCTGTTTTTT. Translated: CASSGGQIHTGELFF. The rearrangement links TRBV18 to TRBJ2-2; TRBD1 matches at 7 bases. This CDR3 has 15 residues. Germline CDR1 KGHSH, CDR2 LQKENI. Trimming at V came to 5 bases and at J to 3 bases, leaving 6 bases not matched to a gene.

V gene TRBV15 combines with J gene TRBJ2-3; D gene ambiguous. V was trimmed by 5 bases and J by 4 bases, leaving 10 bases between them. CDR1 is LNHNV and CDR2 is YYDKDF in the germline V gene (reference sequence). This CDR3 region has 13 residues. CDR3 DNA: TGTGCCACCAGCCCACTACGCGCAGATACGCAGTATTTT. Protein: CATSPLRADTQYF.

The chain carries TRBV5-1 and TRBJ2-5; D not certain. CDR3 size: 15 residues. Trimming stripped 4 bases from V and 5 bases from J, with 18 bases between. From germline, CDR1 is SGHRS and CDR2 YFSETQ. The CDR3 is CASSPRLLVSETQYF. In nucleotides, the CDR3 is TGCGCCAGCAGCCCCCGGTTGTTAGTAAGCGAGACCCAGTACTTC.

The chain employs TRBV6-6 and TRBJ1-1; D is possibly TRBD1 (5 bases). CDR1 and CDR2 from the germline V gene are MNHNY and SVGAGI (reference sequence). The length of the CDR3 is 14 residues. V lost 8 bases, J lost 6 bases, and 19 bases lay in between. In DNA, the CDR3 is TGTGCCAGCGACCTGAGGGCCACGGGGGCTGAAGCTTTCTTT. Residues: CASDLRATGAEAFF.

The V and J genes are TRBV3-1 (or the pseudogene TRBV3-2) and TRBJ1-6; TRBD1 agrees at 11 bases. CDR1 LGHDT and CDR2 YNNKEL come from the germline V gene (reference sequence). This CDR3 is 14 amino acids long. With V trimmed by 5 bases and J by 8 bases, 2 bases remained unmatched. CDR3 in DNA: TGTGCCAGCAGCTCGGGACAGGGGGATTCACCCCTCCACTTT. Amino acids: CASSSGQGDSPLHF.

The chain is built from TRBV23-1 and TRBJ2-7; 8 nucleotides align to TRBD2. TRBV23-1 belongs to the ORF category, with a function that is uncertain. The CDR3 spans 18 residues. Unmatched junction bases numbered 18, after V lost 7 bases and J lost 1 base. The CDR3 nucleotides read TGCGCCAGCACCCGGGGGGGGCTGATTATTATAGGATCCTACGAGCAGTACTTC. Protein sequence: CASTRGGLIIIGSYEQYF.

The chain carries TRBV5-4 and TRBJ1-2; D may be TRBD1 (6 bases). This CDR3 has 14 residues. Germline V gene data show CDR1 as SGHNT and CDR2 as YYREEE (reference sequence). Trimming removed 4 bases from V and 4 bases from J, with 14 bases in between. The CDR3 sequence is CASSPTTGIYGYTF. For the CDR3, the DNA is TGTGCCAGCAGCCCGACGACAGGAATCTATGGCTACACCTTC.

The chain recombines TRBV28 with TRBJ1-2, with TRBD1 matching 7 bases. The V gene's germline CDR1 is MDHEN and CDR2 SYDVKM. The CDR3 is 13 amino acids. V lost 6 bases to trimming and J lost 9 bases; unmatched junction nucleotides: 10. The CDR3 DNA sequence: TGTGCCAGCAGCGGGACAGCAAGGATCCGCTACACCTTC. Translation gives CASSGTARIRYTF.

The chain links TRBV28 to TRBJ2-1, with D possibly TRBD2 on 5 matching bases. Trimming stripped 6 bases from V and 5 bases from J, with 5 bases between. The CDR3 extends over 11 amino acids. CDR1 is MDHEN and CDR2 is SYDVKM in the germline V gene. CDR3 in DNA: TGTGCCAGCAGGGAGGACAATGAGCAGTTCTTC. Amino acid sequence: CASREDNEQFF.

The rearrangement uses TRBV18 and TRBJ1-2, with TRBD1 as a possible D gene (6 bases). Trimming cost V 3 bases and J 1 base, with 21 bases left between them. In germline, CDR1 is KGHSH, CDR2 LQKENI. The CDR3 is 18 amino acids. The CDR3 region is CASSPLGTGLGINYGYTF. The DNA of the CDR3 is TGTGCCAGCTCACCCCTGGGCACAGGGTTGGGGATTAACTATGGCTACACCTTC.

J is TRBJ1-2 and V is TRBV5-4, with 7 bases fitting TRBD1. The CDR3 has 14 residues. The V gene's germline CDR1 is SGHNT and CDR2 YYREEE (reference sequence). The V segment lost 2 bases and the J segment 0 bases; nucleotides outside the gene matches: 1. The CDR3 DNA reads as TGTGCCAGCAGCTTCGGGACAGCTAACTATGGCTACACCTTC. Its protein is CASSFGTANYGYTF.

This chain uses TRBV5-8 with TRBJ1-6; 8 bases line up with TRBD1. Germline V lookup: CDR1 SGHTS, CDR2 YDEGEE. The ends lost 4 bases at V and 9 bases at J; junction bases unmatched: 6. The CDR3 is 14 amino acids. The CDR3 DNA reads TGTGCCAGCAGCCTCGGGGACAGGTTTTCACCCCTCCACTTT. Amino acid sequence: CASSLGDRFSPLHF. The complete variable domain, with remaining parts taken from reference TRBV5-8 and TRBJ1-6, reads EAGVTQSPTHLIKTRGQQATLRCSPISGHTSVYWYQQALGLGLQFLLWYDEGEERNRGNFPPRFSGRQFPNYSSELNVNALELEDSALYLCASSLGDRFSPLHFGNGTRLTVT.

The chain is built from TRBV5-8 and TRBJ2-3; D gene ambiguous. V lost 0 bases and J lost 0, with 8 bases in between. The CDR3 consists of 15 residues. The germline gives CDR1 SGHTS, CDR2 YDEGEE. The chain's CDR3 is CASSLAQLSTDTQYF. The CDR3 nucleotides are TGTGCCAGCAGCTTGGCACAGCTTAGCACAGATACGCAGTATTTT.

This chain connects TRBV28 to TRBJ2-7; TRBD1 matches 7 bases. This CDR3 has 14 amino acids. V shed 5 bases, J shed 3 bases, and the junction held 7 bases outside the gene matches. The germline gives CDR1 MDHEN, CDR2 SYDVKM. The CDR3: CASSPWGQRYEQYF. In nucleotides, the CDR3 is TGTGCCAGCAGTCCATGGGGACAGCGCTACGAGCAGTACTTC.

CDR3 amino acids: CASSPGWEANYGYTF. In nucleotides, the CDR3 is TGTGCCAGCTCACCGGGATGGGAGGCTAACTATGGCTACACCTTC. The chain joins TRBV18 to TRBJ1-2; D not certain. This CDR3 has 15 residues. V was shortened by 3 bases and J by 0 bases, with 11 bases between the two germline ends. Germline V lookup: CDR1 KGHSH, CDR2 LQKENI. Looking up the rest from reference TRBV18 and TRBJ1-2 gives the full variable domain: NAGVMQNPRHLVRRRGQEARLRCSPMKGHSHVYWYRQLPEEGLKFMVYLQKENIIDESGMPKERFSAEFPKEGPSILRIQQVVRGDSAAYFCASSPGWEANYGYTFGSGTRLTVV.

J is TRBJ1-6 and V is TRBV14; D call uncertain. V was clipped by 0 bases and J by 8 bases, with 8 bases between them. This CDR3 comprises 14 residues. Looked up from germline, CDR1 is SGHDN and CDR2 is FVKESK. CDR3 sequence: CASSQEQTYSPLHF. CDR3 DNA sequence: TGTGCCAGCAGCCAAGAGCAGACTTATTCACCCCTCCACTTT. The entire variable domain, with the rest obtained from reference TRBV14 and TRBJ1-6, is as follows: EAGVTQFPSHSVIEKGQTVTLRCDPISGHDNLYWYRRVMGKEIKFLLHFVKESKQDESGMPNNRFLAERTGGTYSTLKVQPAELEDSGVYFCASSQEQTYSPLHFGNGTRLTVT.

This chain links TRBV6-5 with TRBJ2-3; no clear D gene. The CDR3 contains 12 residues. V lost 5 bases, J lost 4 bases, and 7 bases lay in between. Germline V gene lookup returns CDR1 MNHEY and CDR2 SVGAGI. CDR3 sequence: CASSTYPDTQYF. The CDR3 DNA reads TGTGCCAGCAGTACTTACCCAGATACGCAGTATTTT.

The chain employs TRBV7-9 and TRBJ2-7, with D perhaps TRBD1 (6 bases). The CDR3 is 15 amino acids. V dropped 8 bases and J dropped 6 bases, with 23 bases sitting between them. Germline V lookup: CDR1 SEHNR, CDR2 FQNEAQ (reference sequence). The CDR3 DNA reads TGTGCCAGCTTAGCCACCGGGACACCGGTCAGCGAGCAGTACTTC. Protein product: CASLATGTPVSEQYF.

V and J are TRBV6-5 and TRBJ1-2, with 7 bases that match TRBD1. CDR1 MNHEY and CDR2 SVGAGI come from the germline V gene. CDR3 length: 13 amino acids. Trimming at V came to 5 bases and at J to 4 bases, leaving 4 bases not matched to a gene. This chain's CDR3 is CASSPGTVYGYTF. CDR3 sequence (DNA): TGTGCCAGCAGTCCCGGGACAGTCTATGGCTACACCTTC.

The rearrangement links TRBV6-1 to TRBJ1-2; 9 bases fit TRBD1. This CDR3 spans 17 amino acids. Germline CDR1 reads MNHNS; CDR2 reads SASEGT. V dropped 3 bases and J dropped 1; count of bases not matched to a gene: 9. The DNA of the CDR3 is TGTGCCAGCAGTGACCGAGGGACAGGGTCTTTTAACTATGGCTACACCTTC. Translated: CASSDRGTGSFNYGYTF.

The chain uses TRBV18 and TRBJ1-4, with 8 nucleotides matching TRBD1. J was trimmed by 7 bases and V by 3 bases; bases with no gene match: 10. Germline V gene data show CDR1 as KGHSH and CDR2 as LQKENI. The CDR3 covers 16 residues. This CDR3 reads CASSPLDRVGTEKLFF. In nucleotides, the CDR3 is TGTGCCAGCTCACCCTTGGACAGGGTTGGCACTGAAAAACTGTTTTTT.

The CDR3 sequence is CASSVGLAGGLEQYF. CDR3 nucleotide sequence: TGTGCCAGCAGCGTAGGACTAGCGGGGGGGCTGGAGCAGTACTTC. The V call is TRBV9, the J call TRBJ2-7, with 14 bases aligning to TRBD2. Germline CDR1 is SGDLS and CDR2 is YYNGEE. Trimming cost V 0 bases and J 7 bases; bases outside gene matches: 3. The CDR3 totals 15 residues.

The chain recombines TRBV28 with TRBJ1-5; D uncertain. This CDR3 comprises 14 residues. V lost 1 base and J lost 7, with 11 bases in between. Germline loops: CDR1 MDHEN, CDR2 SYDVKM. The CDR3 protein is CASSLLTGVQPQHF. CDR3 bases: TGTGCCAGCAGTTTATTAACGGGTGTACAGCCCCAGCATTTT.

The J gene is TRBJ1-5, the V gene TRBV5-6; 7 nucleotides agree with TRBD1. This CDR3 region has 15 residues. Germline lookup yields CDR1 SGHDT and CDR2 YYEEEE. The V gene end was trimmed by 0 bases and the J gene end by 4 bases; junction bases not matched to a gene: 4. The CDR3 is CASSLGGQINQPQHF. In DNA, the CDR3 is TGTGCCAGCAGCTTGGGGGGACAGATTAATCAGCCCCAGCATTTT.

About this clone itself: Its ends do not fully match the called genes, so a read error is possible. The CDR3 DNA reads TGTGCCTGCAACAGGGATAAATCACCCCTCCACTTT. It codes for CACNRDKSPLHF. V and J are TRBV30 and TRBJ1-6, with D tentatively TRBD1 (6 bases). This CDR3 has 12 amino acids. Germline assignment: CDR1 GTSNPN and CDR2 SVGIG (reference sequence).

The chain employs TRBV7-9 and TRBJ1-1, with 9 nucleotides matching TRBD1. CDR3 size: 16 residues. The trim removed 5 bases at V and 1 base at J, leaving 8 bases unmatched. Per the germline V gene, CDR1 is SEHNR and CDR2 is FQNEAQ (reference sequence). The DNA for the CDR3 is TGTGCCAGCAGCCACAGACCGGGACAGGGGAACACTGAAGCTTTCTTT. It codes for CASSHRPGQGNTEAFF.

The CDR3 DNA reads as TGCGCCAGCACTCCAGGGAGGAATTCCTACGAGCAGTACTTC. Its protein product is CASTPGRNSYEQYF. This rearrangement joins TRBV10-2 to TRBJ2-7, with a possible D match to TRBD2 (6 bases). CDR1 is WSHSY and CDR2 is SAAADI in the germline V gene. V was trimmed by 7 bases and J by 1 base, leaving 14 bases between them. This CDR3 region has 14 residues.

J is TRBJ2-7 and V is TRBV27; TRBD1 might be the D (5 bases). The V gene's germline CDR1 is MNHEY and CDR2 SMNVEV (reference sequence). The CDR3 covers 12 residues. V shed 8 bases and J shed 0 bases, with 8 bases lying between them. CDR3 bases: TGTGCCAGCCAGGGCAGCTCCTACGAGCAGTACTTC. Protein product: CASQGSSYEQYF.

This clone came up once. This rearrangement joins TRBV15 to TRBJ2-6, with a possible D match to TRBD2 (5 bases). Trimming took 8 bases from V and 0 from J, leaving 11 bases between them. Germline CDR1 reads LNHNV; CDR2 reads YYDKDF (reference sequence). The length of the CDR3 is 15 residues. The chain's CDR3 is CATEVGDSGANVLTF. The CDR3 DNA reads as TGTGCCACCGAAGTCGGGGACTCTGGGGCCAACGTCCTGACTTTC.

This chain uses TRBV5-1 with TRBJ1-2; D is perhaps TRBD1 (6 bases). In germline, CDR1 is SGHRS, CDR2 YFSETQ. This CDR3 is 15 amino acids long. V lost 0 bases, J lost 4 bases, and 13 bases lay in between. CDR3 sequence reads: CASSLALGQIYGYTF. CDR3 DNA: TGCGCCAGCAGCTTGGCTCTCGGACAGATCTATGGCTACACCTTC.

The rearrangement uses TRBV18 and TRBJ1-1; 9 bases line up with TRBD1. J lost 7 bases, V lost 3 bases, and 6 bases had no gene match. Germline V gene sequence: CDR1 KGHSH, CDR2 LQKENI. This CDR3 comprises 14 residues. This CDR3 reads CASSPRQGDVEAFF. The CDR3 DNA sequence: TGTGCCAGCTCACCCCGACAGGGGGATGTTGAAGCTTTCTTT.